Listed below are T cell receptor beta chains from one sample, sequenced in a study of regulatory T cells in long-lasting Graves disease. TCRdb analysed the multiplex PCR reads with MiXCR anew, one entry per CDR3 protein. Counted here are 530,000 or so distinct CDR3 sequences, about 13% occurring once; the ten biggest clones make up 8% to 10%. The same sample was also used in a study of T cells in Graves' hyperthyroidism and ophthalmopathy.

The sample consisted of peripheral blood mononuclear cells (PBMCs), taken at new diagnosis, from a patient treated with antithyroid drugs. These receptor sequences come from a man aged 30 to 45 with Graves disease. The CDR3 runs from the conserved cysteine through the conserved F or W. The order of the fields is V gene, J gene, D gene, clone size, CDR3 DNA, CDR3 protein. A D gene is named only where the DNA matches it firmly. Rows give clone size only sometimes, using once, few, many, or a class for an expanded clone.

TRBV27,TRBJ1-6,.,many,TGTGCCAGCAGTTCTGCCTTTATCTCCTATAATTCACCCCTCCACTTT,CASSSAFISYNSPLHF
TRBV7-9,TRBJ2-1,.,.,TGTGCCAGCATCCCTTCACCGGGACTGCGATACAATGAGCAGTTCTTC,CASIPSPGLRYNEQFF
TRBV15,TRBJ2-2,TRBD2,few,TGTGCCACCAGCAGGCGGCCTAGCGGGAGGAACACCGGGGAGCTGTTTTTT,CATSRRPSGRNTGELFF
TRBV20-1,TRBJ2-7,.,.,TGCAGTGCTGGCACGGTGCCGAGCTCCTACGAGCAGTACTTC,CSAGTVPSSYEQYF
TRBV6-4,TRBJ2-2,TRBD2,.,TGTGCCAGCAGTGACGGGCGGGAGACCGGGGAGCTGTTTTTT,CASSDGRETGELFF
TRBV27,TRBJ2-3,.,many,TGTGCCAGCAGTCCAAAGGATAGGTCAGATACGCAGTATTTT,CASSPKDRSDTQYF
TRBV5-1,TRBJ1-2,.,many,TGCGCCAGCAGCTCCAGTGGGGGAGGCTACACCTTC,CASSSSGGGYTF
TRBV20-1,TRBJ1-4,.,few,TGCAGTGCTAGAGAAGCGCCGCCGGCTAATGAAAAACTGTTTTTT,CSAREAPPANEKLFF
TRBV29-1,TRBJ2-1,TRBD2,few,TGCAGCGTCGGAACTAGCGGGATTAAAGGAAATGAGCAGTTCTTC,CSVGTSGIKGNEQFF
TRBV12-3/TRBV12-4,TRBJ2-2,.,.,TGTGCCAGCAGGATAAGGACCATCGATGGGACCGGGGAGCTGTTTTTT,CASRIRTIDGTGELFF
TRBV6-2/TRBV6-3,TRBJ1-1,TRBD1,many,TGTGCCAGCAGGGGATACAGGGGAGGAACTGAAGCTTTCTTT,CASRGYRGGTEAFF
TRBV12-3/TRBV12-4,TRBJ2-7,.,many,TGTGCCAGCAGCTCCAGGGGGGCCTACGAGCAGTACTTC,CASSSRGAYEQYF
TRBV3-1,TRBJ2-7,TRBD1,many,TGTGCCAGCAGCTCCTCCAGGGGGCGCTACGAGCAGTACTTC,CASSSSRGRYEQYF
TRBV15,TRBJ1-1,.,many,TGTGCCACCAGCAGAGATCCCCAGGGTGGGACTGAAGCTTTCTTT,CATSRDPQGGTEAFF
TRBV28,TRBJ2-1,TRBD2,many,TGTGCCAGCAGTTTAAGTTTCGCGGTAGGCGGGAGGGCCGGGACCCCCAATGAGCAGTTCTTC,CASSLSFAVGGRAGTPNEQFF
TRBV7-2,TRBJ2-1,TRBD2,few,TGTGCCAGCAGCTTAAATCGACTAGCGGGAGTCTCCTACAATGAGCAGTTCTTC,CASSLNRLAGVSYNEQFF
TRBV12-5,TRBJ2-7,.,many,TGTGCTAGTGCCATGTCCTCCAACATGATACCTCTCGTCTCCCCCTACGAGCAGTACTTC,CASAMSSNMIPLVSPYEQYF
TRBV24-1,TRBJ1-2,TRBD1,.,TGTGCCACCAGTGCTACCACAGGGGGCTTTCACTATGGCTACACCTTC,CATSATTGGFHYGYTF
TRBV24-1,TRBJ2-3,.,many,TGTGCCACCAGTGATTATAGCGCGCGGTCCTCGTCAGATACGCAGTATTTT,CATSDYSARSSSDTQYF
TRBV5-1,TRBJ2-5,TRBD1,.,TGCGCCAGCAGCGGTCTCACAGGGGAGAAAAAGTACCAAGAGACCCAGTACTTC,CASSGLTGEKKYQETQYF
TRBV29-1,TRBJ1-2,.,.,TGCAGCGTTGAGGTGGGAAACTATGGCTACACCTTC,CSVEVGNYGYTF
TRBV30,TRBJ2-7,.,many,TGTGCCTGGCAAAGGGAGGCAGGGTGGTACGAGCAGTACTTC,CAWQREAGWYEQYF
TRBV18,TRBJ2-7,.,many,TGTGCCAGCTCACCACCAACAGTAGGTCGCGAGCAGTACTTC,CASSPPTVGREQYF
TRBV20-1,TRBJ1-1,.,many,TGCAGTGCTGCTGCGGGTGAAGCTTTCTTT,CSAAAGEAFF
TRBV7-2,TRBJ1-2,TRBD1,few,TGTGCCAGCAGCTCCAACAGCCTGACAGGGGGAGTTTGGGGCTACACCTTC,CASSSNSLTGGVWGYTF
TRBV5-1,TRBJ1-5,TRBD1,many,TGCGCCAGCAGCTTGGGGACAGGGGGACTTAATCAGCCCCAGCATTTT,CASSLGTGGLNQPQHF
TRBV27,TRBJ1-5,.,many,TGTGCCAGCAGTTCCGGGACTTGGTATAGCAATCAGCCCCAGCATTTT,CASSSGTWYSNQPQHF
TRBV6-1,TRBJ2-5,TRBD1,many,TGTGCCAGCAGTCCCCGGACAGGGGGCTACTCGGAGACCCAGTACTTC,CASSPRTGGYSETQYF
TRBV27,TRBJ2-4,.,many,TGTGCCAGCGGGCTGAGCCTAGCCAAAAACATTCAGTACTTC,CASGLSLAKNIQYF
TRBV11-2,TRBJ1-2,TRBD1,few,TGTGCCAGCAGCTTGGGACAGGGGATGGATGGCTACACCTTC,CASSLGQGMDGYTF
TRBV20-1,TRBJ2-2,.,many,TGCAGTGCTAGAACGGGAACCGGGGAGCTGTTTTTT,CSARTGTGELFF
TRBV20-1,TRBJ2-3,TRBD2,many,TGCAGTGCAAGACTAGCGGGGGACACAGATACGCAGTATTTT,CSARLAGDTDTQYF
TRBV28,TRBJ1-4,.,.,TGTGCCGGGCAGTGGGGGGCCGGAGAAAAACTGTTTTTT,CAGQWGAGEKLFF
TRBV12-3/TRBV12-4,TRBJ1-1,.,many,TGTGCCAGCAGTTGGAAGGGCGGAACTGAAGCTTTCTTT,CASSWKGGTEAFF
TRBV27,TRBJ2-7,TRBD1,many,TGTGCCAGCAGTTTAGTCGGGACAGTTACCTACGAGCAGTACTTC,CASSLVGTVTYEQYF
TRBV11-2,TRBJ2-1,.,many,TGTGCCAGCAGCCCCGAAACCTACAGATTCCCCTACAATGAGCAGTTCTTC,CASSPETYRFPYNEQFF
TRBV30,TRBJ2-1,TRBD2,few,TGTGCCTGGAGTCGCTTCCTAGCGGGAGGGCCCGTGTCCTACAATGAGCAGTTCTTC,CAWSRFLAGGPVSYNEQFF
TRBV5-1,TRBJ2-7,.,.,TGCGCCAACAGCTTGGATGGCTACGAGCAGTACTTC,CANSLDGYEQYF
TRBV7-8,TRBJ1-4,.,many,TGTGCCAGCAGCCCTAACCGACAGAAACTGTTTTTT,CASSPNRQKLFF
TRBV7-9,TRBJ1-5,TRBD1,few,TGTGCCAGCAGCTTCGTCCCTTGGGGGACAGGGACCTATCAGCCCCAGCATTTT,CASSFVPWGTGTYQPQHF
TRBV5-4,TRBJ2-1,TRBD2,.,TGTGCCAGCAGATCTACTAGCGGGGGCAGCAATGAGCAGTTCTTC,CASRSTSGGSNEQFF
TRBV5-6,TRBJ1-6,.,few,TGTGCCAGCAGCAGAACGGGATATTCACCCCTCCACTTT,CASSRTGYSPLHF